These 28 T cell receptor beta chains came from one sample sequenced in a study of blood T cells in healthy people across ages. Next came a second PCR, run for about 6 to 12 cycles, which used a sample-barcoded 5' primer along with a J-beta primer mix. TCRdb redid the calling of the 5' RACE reads with MiXCR, one entry per CDR3 protein. Of approximately 810,000 distinct CDR3 sequences listed, 35% to 40% are singletons. The sample consisted of blood. These receptors originate from a young man in good health.

This clonotype was detected a few times. This chain connects TRBV5-6 to TRBJ2-3; possibly TRBD2 for D (6 bases). Deletions cut 5 bases from V and 9 bases from J, with 16 bases between. The germline CDR1 and CDR2 sequences are SGHDT and YYEEEE. CDR3 length: 13 residues. The CDR3 region has the DNA TGTGCCAGCAGTCTAGACTCGGGAGCCACGCAGTATTTT. Residues: CASSLDSGATQYF.

As regards this clonotype: One junction end disagrees with the germline gene, perhaps due to a read error. The gene calls are TRBV2 and TRBJ2-1; 9 bases line up with TRBD2. The CDR3 consists of 18 residues. Germline CDR1 and CDR2: SNHLY and FYNNEI. The CDR3, as DNA: TGTGCCAGCAGTGATCCCGGGGTAGCGGGGGCCGACTACGATGAGCAGTTCTTC. This sequence encodes CASSDPGVAGADYDEQFF.

The chain employs TRBV4-3 and TRBJ1-1, with D possibly matching TRBD1 (5 bases). This CDR3 contains 16 residues. The germline CDR1 and CDR2 sequences are LGHNA and YSLEER. V lost 0 bases and J 4 bases, leaving 15 bases between the germline ends. The CDR3 DNA sequence: TGCGCCAGCAGCCAAGATGGGTTCGAGGGGCCCACTGAAGCTTTCTTT. Translating gives CASSQDGFEGPTEAFF.

The V call is TRBV20-1, the J call TRBJ1-2; 10 bases are a match to TRBD1. CDR1 is DFQATT and CDR2 is SNEGSKA in the germline V gene (reference sequence). This CDR3 is 14 amino acids long. J lost 6 bases, V lost 3 bases, and 7 bases had no gene match. The CDR3 loop reads CSARYPGQGNGYTF. In nucleotides, the CDR3 is TGCAGTGCTAGGTACCCGGGACAGGGGAATGGCTACACCTTC.

The chain links TRBV18 to TRBJ1-2; no clear D gene. The CDR3 sequence is 14 residues long. CDR1 is KGHSH, CDR2 LQKENI, per germline. Trimming stripped 3 bases from V and 7 bases from J, with 15 bases between. The DNA for the CDR3 is TGTGCCAGCTCACCGTCCGCGAGTGATCGTGGCTACACCTTC. The encoded protein is CASSPSASDRGYTF. The full variable domain, completed using reference TRBV18 and TRBJ1-2, is NAGVMQNPRHLVRRRGQEARLRCSPMKGHSHVYWYRQLPEEGLKFMVYLQKENIIDESGMPKERFSAEFPKEGPSILRIQQVVRGDSAAYFCASSPSASDRGYTFGSGTRLTVV.

The rearrangement uses TRBV5-1 and TRBJ1-1; D uncertain. The CDR3 is 15 amino acids. Germline CDR1 is SGHRS and CDR2 is YFSETQ. The V end lost 0 bases, the J end lost 3 bases, and 12 bases lay between the germline ends. The CDR3, as DNA: TGCGCCAGCAGCTTGGACAGTGCTTCGGACACTGAAGCTTTCTTT. Translation gives CASSLDSASDTEAFF.

This chain links TRBV3-1 with TRBJ2-7; the D is unclear. Looked up from germline, CDR1 is LGHDT and CDR2 is YNNKEL (reference sequence). CDR3 length equals 13 residues. The V end lost 1 base, the J end lost 6 bases, and 10 bases lay between the germline ends. This chain's CDR3 is CASSQVELGEQYF. CDR3 sequence (DNA): TGTGCCAGCAGCCAAGTGGAGCTGGGCGAGCAGTACTTC.

The count of this clonotype is one. The chain recombines TRBV6-5 with TRBJ1-4, with TRBD1 identical over 7 bases. CDR1 and CDR2 from the germline V gene are MNHEY and SVGAGI. Trimming at V came to 6 bases and at J to 7 bases, leaving 8 bases not matched to a gene. This CDR3 has 14 residues. The CDR3 region has the DNA TGTGCCAGCAGGTTGACAGGGTTCGGTGAAAAACTGTTTTTT. Amino acid sequence: CASRLTGFGEKLFF.

V and J are TRBV20-1 and TRBJ2-3; D possibly matches TRBD1 or TRBD2 (5 bases each). CDR3 length equals 15 residues. The germline gives CDR1 DFQATT, CDR2 SNEGSKA (reference sequence). Trimming took off 3 bases at V and 0 bases at J, with 13 bases between the two ends. CDR3 nucleotides: TGCAGTGCTAGTGCGAACGGGGCTAGCACAGATACGCAGTATTTT. As protein: CSASANGASTDTQYF.

CDR3 nucleotides: TGTGCCAGCAGTAAGAGCTCCCCTAGGGACAAGCAGTACTTC. This gives the protein CASSKSSPRDKQYF. This chain uses TRBV6-5 with TRBJ2-4; tentatively, D is TRBD1 (6 bases). Germline-derived CDR1 and CDR2 are MNHEY and SVGAGI. The V and J ends lost 5 bases and 13 bases respectively, with 21 bases between them. The CDR3 loop spans 14 amino acids.

This clonotype came up a few times. The V gene is TRBV12-3 or TRBV12-4, the J gene TRBJ1-1, with 7 bases matching TRBD1. The CDR3 is made up of 15 amino acids. V trimming: 0 bases; J trimming: 1 base; junction bases outside the gene matches: 2. The CDR3 DNA reads as TGTGCCAGCAGTTTAGCCCGGGACAGGAACACTGAAGCTTTCTTT. This encodes CASSLARDRNTEAFF.

The rearrangement uses TRBV2 and TRBJ2-1, with 11 bases that match TRBD1. Germline CDR1 SNHLY, CDR2 FYNNEI. The V gene end was trimmed by 4 bases and the J gene end by 2 bases; junction bases not matched to a gene: 13. The CDR3 runs 19 residues. The CDR3 loop reads CASSVPGTGGSPTYNEQFF. CDR3 coding DNA: TGTGCCAGCAGTGTTCCCGGGACAGGGGGAAGTCCTACCTACAATGAGCAGTTCTTC.

This chain connects TRBV5-5 to TRBJ1-1, with TRBD1 as a possible D gene (5 bases). The V gene lost 4 bases and the J gene lost 0 bases, with 25 bases spanning the gap. Germline loops: CDR1 SGHKS, CDR2 YYEKEE (reference sequence). This CDR3 is 19 amino acids long. CDR3 sequence: CASSPLRRDPPTMNTEAFF. The DNA for the CDR3 is TGTGCCAGCAGCCCACTCAGGCGGGACCCCCCGACAATGAACACTGAAGCTTTCTTT.

V usage is TRBV5-1 and J usage is TRBJ1-1; D unresolved. Trimming left V 0 bases short and J 4 bases short, with 13 bases between. Looked up from germline, CDR1 is SGHRS and CDR2 is YFSETQ. The CDR3 has 15 residues. CDR3 nucleotides: TGCGCCAGCAGCTTGGAAGGGAAAGGAGGCACTGAAGCTTTCTTT. Its protein is CASSLEGKGGTEAFF.

The chain carries TRBV20-1 and TRBJ1-6, with D uncertain. The V and J ends lost 1 base and 7 bases respectively, with 20 bases between them. The germline CDR1 and CDR2 sequences are DFQATT and SNEGSKA (reference sequence). CDR3 length: 17 residues. CDR3 nucleotides: TGCAGTGCTAGAGCCCGGAGAATGGCATGGGAGAATTCACCCCTCCACTTT. Translated, it gives CSARARRMAWENSPLHF.

CDR3 in amino acids: CASSFGQGAGELFF. The DNA of the CDR3 is TGTGCCAGCAGTTTCGGACAGGGGGCCGGGGAGCTGTTTTTT. The chain combines TRBV6-5 with TRBJ2-2; 10 nucleotides align to TRBD1. V lost 4 bases to trimming and J lost 6 bases; unmatched junction nucleotides: 2. Germline V gene lookup returns CDR1 MNHEY and CDR2 SVGAGI. This CDR3 contains 14 residues.

This clonotype was seen a few times. Germline is not matched at one junction end, which may reflect a read error. This sequence joins TRBV25-1 and TRBJ2-1, with 7 bases identical to TRBD2. CDR3 length equals 15 residues. The germline V gene encodes CDR1 MGHDK and CDR2 SYGVNS. The CDR3 DNA follows: TGTGCCAGCTCTCAAGCGGGGTCCTCCTACAATGAGCGGTTCTTC. This codes for CASSQAGSSYNERFF.

In this sample, this clonotype turned up many times. This chain's CDR3 is CASSLRGTSNQPQHF. The CDR3, as DNA: TGTGCCAGCAGTTTACGGGGTACGAGCAATCAGCCCCAGCATTTT. The V and J genes are TRBV12-3 or TRBV12-4 and TRBJ1-5, with unresolved D. The ends were cut back, 2 bases at V and 1 base at J, with 9 bases in the middle. The CDR3 has 15 residues.

This clonotype was detected only a few times. The chain carries TRBV7-2 and TRBJ1-2; 7 bases fit TRBD1. Per the germline V gene, CDR1 is SGHTA and CDR2 is FQGNSA. The V and J ends lost 0 bases and 1 base, in that order; junction bases with no gene match: 5. The CDR3 is made up of 16 amino acids. CDR3 in DNA: TGTGCCAGCAGCTTAGCGTCGGGACAGAGTAACTATGGCTACACCTTC. It yields the protein CASSLASGQSNYGYTF.

In this sample, this clonotype turned up many times. The J gene is TRBJ2-7, the V gene TRBV29-1; D unclear. Germline assignment: CDR1 SQVTM and CDR2 ANQGSEA. Trimming removed 4 bases at V and 1 base at J, with 8 bases between. This CDR3 comprises 12 residues. The CDR3 here is CSVGVGSYEQYF. CDR3 DNA sequence: TGCAGCGTTGGGGTCGGTTCCTACGAGCAGTACTTC.

This clonotype was observed many times. This chain connects TRBV12-3 or TRBV12-4 to TRBJ2-3, with 14 bases identical to TRBD2. The CDR3 length is 17 residues. V was pared by 5 bases and J by 2 bases, with 6 bases of the junction left unmatched. In DNA, the CDR3 is TGTGCCAGCAGTCCTGGGACTAGCGGGGGTCTCACAGATACGCAGTATTTT. Translation: CASSPGTSGGLTDTQYF.

This clonotype has more than one count but fewer than ten. This chain uses TRBV27 with TRBJ2-1; 8 bases match TRBD1. The ends lost 6 bases at V and 0 bases at J; junction bases unmatched: 10. From germline, CDR1 is MNHEY and CDR2 SMNVEV (reference sequence). This CDR3 contains 17 residues. The CDR3 DNA reads as TGTGCCAGCAGCGACCAGGGGGCTCGGCGCTCCTACAATGAGCAGTTCTTC. Its translation is CASSDQGARRSYNEQFF.

The chain recombines TRBV25-1 with TRBJ1-5; no reliable D call. The CDR3 has 14 amino acids. Trimming removed 6 bases from V and 3 bases from J, with 12 bases in between. CDR1 and CDR2 (germline): MGHDK, SYGVNS. CDR3 nucleotide sequence: TGTGCCAGCAGCGGTACGTGGGACAATCAGCCCCAGCATTTT. Translated: CASSGTWDNQPQHF.

This clonotype was detected ten times or more. The chain combines TRBV20-1 with TRBJ2-3; D gene unclear. The V end was cut by 8 bases, the J end by 1 base, with 13 bases between. CDR1 is DFQATT and CDR2 is SNEGSKA in the germline V gene (reference sequence). The CDR3 extends over 13 amino acids. The CDR3 coding sequence is TGCAGTACACCGGACGAAGGCACAGATACGCAGTATTTT. The encoded protein is CSTPDEGTDTQYF.

The chain has TRBV6-2 or TRBV6-3 and TRBJ2-7; D gene ambiguous. Germline CDR1 MNHEY, CDR2 SVGEGT. The V end was cut by 4 bases, the J end by 6 bases, with 7 bases between. The length of the CDR3 is 11 residues. The CDR3 sequence is CASSFPGEQYF. The CDR3 DNA follows: TGTGCCAGCAGTTTCCCCGGCGAGCAGTACTTC.

The V call is TRBV6-1, the J call TRBJ1-5; D call uncertain. V was trimmed by 3 bases and J by 0 bases, leaving 9 bases between them. There are 15 residues in the CDR3. CDR1 and CDR2 (germline): MNHNS, SASEGT. CDR3 in DNA: TGTGCCAGCAGTGAGTCCGGGGTTAGCAATCAGCCCCAGCATTTT. Residues: CASSESGVSNQPQHF.

The chain links TRBV6-2 or TRBV6-3 to TRBJ2-5; D gene uncertain. CDR3 size: 12 residues. Looked up from germline, CDR1 is MNHEY and CDR2 is SVGEGT. V was cut by 0 bases and J by 11 bases, with 10 bases left in between. The CDR3 sequence is CASSYSIEEQYF. For the CDR3, the DNA is TGTGCCAGCAGTTACTCGATAGAGGAGCAGTACTTC.

The chain links TRBV27 to TRBJ1-1; weak D call: TRBD1 (5 bases). Trimming removed 5 bases from V and 5 bases from J, with 15 bases in between. CDR3 length: 14 amino acids. Germline lookup yields CDR1 MNHEY and CDR2 SMNVEV (reference sequence). CDR3 loop: CASSAVPRGTEAFF. CDR3 DNA: TGTGCCAGCAGTGCAGTACCTAGGGGAACTGAAGCTTTCTTT.